This entry lists 20 T cell receptor beta chains sequenced from one sample in a study of Ad26.COV2.S vaccination and SARS-CoV-2 variants. Regarding treatment: about 20 received Ad26.COV2.S at low or high dose, single or two shots; 5 received placebo; per-sample allocation not given. All samples were drawn on day 63, counting from the first vaccine or placebo injection. Sequencing was performed with immunoSEQ multiplex PCR; in TCRdb, only in-frame clones are kept and a portion is missing. The sample yields about 280,000 clones, 87% seen once. The input for sequencing was peripheral blood, taken in a trial of Ad26.COV2.S vaccine versus placebo. The origin of the receptors is a person between 18 and 65 years old who received the Ad26.COV2.S COVID-19 vaccine or a placebo.

The chain has TRBV7-2 and TRBJ2-7; 11 nucleotides line up with TRBD2. The ends lost 2 bases at V and 4 bases at J; junction bases unmatched: 10. From germline, CDR1 is SGHTA and CDR2 FQGNSA. The CDR3 has 17 residues. CDR3 in DNA: TGTGCCAGCAGCTTAACCCCCGCCGGGACTAGCGGATACGAGCAGTACTTC. This gives the protein CASSLTPAGTSGYEQYF.

The gene calls are TRBV14 and TRBJ2-3; 8 positions agree with TRBD2. Losses at the gene ends were 2 bases for V and 2 bases for J; bases not matched to a gene: 6. The CDR3 is 16 amino acids. The germline gives CDR1 SGHDN, CDR2 FVKESK. CDR3 nucleotides: TGTGCCAGCAGCCAACTAGCGGGTGTATTCACAGATACGCAGTATTTT. Translated, it gives CASSQLAGVFTDTQYF.

V gene TRBV19 combines with J gene TRBJ1-1; possible D gene TRBD1, 6 bases. The CDR3 has 15 amino acids. CDR1 is LNHDA, CDR2 SQIVND, per germline (reference sequence). The V end was cut by 6 bases, the J end by 0 bases, with 14 bases between. The CDR3 protein is CASREGEYMNTEAFF. The CDR3 DNA sequence: TGTGCCAGTAGAGAGGGGGAGTACATGAACACTGAAGCTTTCTTT.

CDR3 nucleotides: TGTGCCAGCAGCTCCCCCCGGGGTAGCGGGGGGGCTGTTTACGGGACCCAGTACTTC. This sequence encodes CASSSPRGSGGAVYGTQYF. This chain connects TRBV5-4 to TRBJ2-5, with 11 bases identical to TRBD2. In germline, CDR1 is SGHNT, CDR2 YYREEE (reference sequence). The V and J ends lost 3 bases and 7 bases, in that order; junction bases with no gene match: 20. This CDR3 is 19 amino acids long.

CDR3 DNA sequence: TGCGCCAGCACATCCGGAGGGACGTGCAGCTCTGGGGCCAACGTCCTGACTTTC. It yields the protein CASTSGGTCSSGANVLTF. This sequence joins TRBV10-1 and TRBJ2-6; D is perhaps TRBD2 (6 bases). The germline V gene encodes CDR1 WNHNN and CDR2 SYGVQD (reference sequence). V was pared by 7 bases and J by 0 bases, with 19 bases between. The CDR3 sequence is 18 residues long.

The V and J genes are TRBV6-6 and TRBJ1-1; TRBD1 agrees at 7 bases. The CDR3 contains 13 residues. Per germline, CDR1 MNHNY and CDR2 SVGAGI (reference sequence). V dropped 7 bases and J dropped 2; count of bases not matched to a gene: 4. CDR3 amino acids: CASKRDRNTEAFF. Written as DNA, the CDR3 is TGTGCCAGCAAAAGGGACAGAAACACTGAAGCTTTCTTT.

The rearrangement joins TRBV6-1 to TRBJ2-3, with D unresolved. The CDR3 loop spans 16 amino acids. CDR1 and CDR2 from the germline V gene are MNHNS and SASEGT. Trimming removed 4 bases from V and 2 bases from J, with 16 bases in between. CDR3: CASSGRGFGYTDTQYF. The CDR3, as DNA: TGTGCCAGCAGTGGACGAGGATTTGGATACACAGATACGCAGTATTTT.

Details on this clone: The junction departs from the called germline gene at one end, perhaps through a read error. The chain recombines TRBV19 with TRBJ1-4, with TRBD1 as a possible D gene (6 bases). Germline V gene data show CDR1 as LNHDA and CDR2 as SQIVND (reference sequence). CDR3 size: 17 residues. The CDR3 loop reads CASSKTLSGHPKEKLFF. The CDR3 nucleotides are TGTGCCAGTAGCAAGACCCTTTCGGGACACCCTAAAGAAAAACTGTTTTTT.

This clone was recorded once. The chain is built from TRBV6-6 and TRBJ2-7; possibly TRBD2 for D (5 bases). With 0 bases removed from V and 0 bases from J, the gap between germline ends came to 12 bases. Germline V gene data show CDR1 as MNHNY and CDR2 as SVGAGI (reference sequence). This CDR3 region has 16 residues. CDR3 region: CASSYSPSRSSYEQYF. CDR3 bases: TGTGCCAGCAGTTACTCTCCTAGCAGAAGCTCCTACGAGCAGTACTTC.

V is TRBV4-1 and J is TRBJ2-1, with D possibly TRBD2 on 5 matching bases. The CDR3 covers 15 residues. V lost 2 bases and J 1 base, leaving 9 bases between the germline ends. Germline CDR1 reads MGHRA; CDR2 reads YSYEKL. The CDR3 DNA follows: TGCGCCAGCAGCCAACGAGCGGATTCCTACAATGAGCAGTTCTTC. Amino acids: CASSQRADSYNEQFF.

This clone was found once. This sequence joins TRBV19 and TRBJ2-1; D not resolved. Germline assignment: CDR1 LNHDA and CDR2 SQIVND (reference sequence). The CDR3 totals 13 residues. With 1 base removed from V and 4 bases from J, the gap between germline ends came to 5 bases. The DNA for the CDR3 is TGTGCCAGTAGTATAGGCAGGTACAATGAGCAGTTCTTC. Translation gives CASSIGRYNEQFF.

V is TRBV7-9 and J is TRBJ1-2; D call uncertain. The germline V gene encodes CDR1 SEHNR and CDR2 FQNEAQ (reference sequence). The ends were cut back, 1 base at V and 4 bases at J, with 7 bases in the middle. There are 13 residues in the CDR3. CDR3 protein: CASSLESLYGYTF. The DNA of the CDR3 is TGTGCCAGCAGCTTAGAATCACTCTATGGCTACACCTTC.

The V call is TRBV4-3, the J call TRBJ2-7, with 9 bases lining up with TRBD2. This CDR3 is built from 16 residues. Germline CDR1 and CDR2: LGHNA and YSLEER. J was trimmed by 2 bases and V by 0 bases; bases with no gene match: 5. This CDR3 is CASSQDATSGAYEQYF. The CDR3 DNA sequence: TGCGCCAGCAGCCAAGATGCGACTAGCGGAGCCTACGAGCAGTACTTC.

CDR3 region: CASRRTSGRADEQFF. The CDR3 DNA reads TGTGCCAGCAGAAGAACTAGCGGGAGGGCCGATGAGCAGTTCTTC. V is TRBV6-5 and J is TRBJ2-1; TRBD2 matches at 13 bases. Germline CDR1 and CDR2: MNHEY and SVGAGI. The CDR3 contains 15 residues. V lost 6 bases to trimming and J lost 8 bases; unmatched junction nucleotides: 7.

The chain joins TRBV3-1 (or the pseudogene TRBV3-2) to TRBJ2-1, with 10 bases aligning to TRBD2. J was trimmed by 9 bases and V by 6 bases; bases with no gene match: 14. This CDR3 is built from 16 residues. From germline, CDR1 is LGHDT and CDR2 YNNKEL (reference sequence). CDR3 coding DNA: TGTGCCAGCAGTGGGTCTCCGTCTAGCGGGAGCAGTGAGCAGTTCTTC. Translation: CASSGSPSSGSSEQFF.

The chain couples TRBV27 to TRBJ1-2, with TRBD1 matching 8 bases. The junction had 14 bases not matched to a gene; V was cut back by 3 bases and J by 8 bases. Per germline, CDR1 MNHEY and CDR2 SMNVEV (reference sequence). The CDR3 contains 16 residues. The CDR3 sequence: CASSFHGQGALPGYTF. The CDR3 nucleotides are TGTGCCAGCAGTTTTCACGGCCAGGGGGCGTTGCCGGGCTACACCTTC.

This chain links TRBV4-3 with TRBJ1-2; a possible D gene is TRBD1 (5 bases). Germline CDR1 is LGHNA and CDR2 is YSLEER. The length of the CDR3 is 14 residues. V was shortened by 3 bases and J by 1 base, with 9 bases between the two germline ends. In DNA form, the CDR3 reads TGCGCCAGCAGCCAGGGTGGGGGTAACTATGGCTACACCTTC. This sequence encodes CASSQGGGNYGYTF.

The table lists this clone with a count of one. Other DNA variants within this sample encode the same CDR3. This rearrangement joins TRBV7-2 to TRBJ1-5; 7 bases align to TRBD1. Trimming removed 5 bases from V and 8 bases from J; junction bases left unmatched: 9. The CDR3 has 14 amino acids. The germline V gene encodes CDR1 SGHTA and CDR2 FQGNSA. In DNA, the CDR3 is TGTGCCAGCAGCATCAGACAGGGTCGTGAGCCCCAGCATTTT. Encoded protein: CASSIRQGREPQHF.

This chain connects TRBV5-1 to TRBJ2-6; D may be TRBD2 (5 bases). CDR1 and CDR2 from the germline V gene are SGHRS and YFSETQ. Trimming shortened V by 0 bases and J by 0 bases, and 10 bases separated the two germline ends. The CDR3 totals 17 residues. CDR3 in DNA: TGCGCCAGCAGCTTGGGAGGGTTCGGCTCTGGGGCCAACGTCCTGACTTTC. It is translated as CASSLGGFGSGANVLTF.

The V gene is TRBV19, the J gene TRBJ1-2, with D perhaps matching TRBD1 (5 bases). V was pared by 3 bases and J by 4 bases, with 15 bases between. Germline V CDR1 and CDR2: LNHDA, SQIVND (reference sequence). The CDR3 has 15 residues. The CDR3 DNA reads TGTGCCAGTAGTATGGTCCAGGGATTCTCCTATGGCTACACCTTC. Protein product: CASSMVQGFSYGYTF.